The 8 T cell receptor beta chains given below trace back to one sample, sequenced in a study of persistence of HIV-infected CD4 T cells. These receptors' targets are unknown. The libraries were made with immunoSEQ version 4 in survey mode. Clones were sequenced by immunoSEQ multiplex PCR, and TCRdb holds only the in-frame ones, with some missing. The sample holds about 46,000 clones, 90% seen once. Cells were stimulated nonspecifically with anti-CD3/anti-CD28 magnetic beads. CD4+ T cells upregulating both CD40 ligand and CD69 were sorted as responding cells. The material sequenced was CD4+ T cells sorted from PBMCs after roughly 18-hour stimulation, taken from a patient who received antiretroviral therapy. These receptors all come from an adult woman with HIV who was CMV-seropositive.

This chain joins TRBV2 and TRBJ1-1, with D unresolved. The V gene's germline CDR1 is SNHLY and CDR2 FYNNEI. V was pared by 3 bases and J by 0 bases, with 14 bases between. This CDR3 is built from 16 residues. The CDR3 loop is CASSDPAAQMNTEAFF. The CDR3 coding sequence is TGTGCCAGCAGTGATCCAGCAGCCCAAATGAACACTGAAGCTTTCTTT.

The CDR3 nucleotides read TGTGCCAGCAGCTTTCCGAATAACATTCAGTACTTC. It translates to CASSFPNNIQYF. The chain combines TRBV7-2 with TRBJ2-4; unclear D gene. The V end lost 3 bases, the J end lost 7 bases, and 7 bases lay between the germline ends. The germline CDR1 and CDR2 sequences are SGHTA and FQGNSA. CDR3 length: 12 amino acids.

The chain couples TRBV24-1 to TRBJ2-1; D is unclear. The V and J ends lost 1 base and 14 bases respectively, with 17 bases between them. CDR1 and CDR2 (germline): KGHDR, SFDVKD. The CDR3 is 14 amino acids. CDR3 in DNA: TGTGCCACCAGTGATTTTCGCTTGCGGCCCGAAGAGTTCTTC. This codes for CATSDFRLRPEEFF.

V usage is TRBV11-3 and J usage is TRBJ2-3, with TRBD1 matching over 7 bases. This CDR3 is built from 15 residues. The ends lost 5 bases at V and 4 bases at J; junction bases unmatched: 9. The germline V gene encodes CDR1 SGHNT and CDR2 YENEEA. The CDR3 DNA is TGTGCCAGCAGCGTTAGGGGGCAGGGGTCAGATACGCAGTATTTT. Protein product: CASSVRGQGSDTQYF.

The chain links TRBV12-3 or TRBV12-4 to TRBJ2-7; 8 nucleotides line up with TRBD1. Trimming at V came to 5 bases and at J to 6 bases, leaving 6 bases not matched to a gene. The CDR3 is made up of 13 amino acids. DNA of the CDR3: TGTGCCAGCAGTCCCCGACAGGGGCTCGAGCAGTACTTC. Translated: CASSPRQGLEQYF.

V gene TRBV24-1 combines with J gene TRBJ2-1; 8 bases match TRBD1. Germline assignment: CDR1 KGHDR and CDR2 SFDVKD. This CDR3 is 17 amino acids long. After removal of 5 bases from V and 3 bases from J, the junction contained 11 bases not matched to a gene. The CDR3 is CATSAFGTGGYYNEQFF. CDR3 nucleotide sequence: TGTGCCACCAGTGCATTCGGGACAGGAGGCTACTACAATGAGCAGTTCTTC.

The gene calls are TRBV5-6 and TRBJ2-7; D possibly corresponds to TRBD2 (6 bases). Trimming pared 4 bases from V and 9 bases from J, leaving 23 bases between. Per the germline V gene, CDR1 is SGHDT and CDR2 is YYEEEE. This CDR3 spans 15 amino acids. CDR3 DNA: TGTGCCAGCAGCGGGCCGGGAGACGCCTACGATGGGCAGTACTTC. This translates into CASSGPGDAYDGQYF.

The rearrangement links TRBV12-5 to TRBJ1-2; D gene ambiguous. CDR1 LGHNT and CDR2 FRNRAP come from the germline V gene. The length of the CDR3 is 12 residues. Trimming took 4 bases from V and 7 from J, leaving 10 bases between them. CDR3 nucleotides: TGTGCTAGTGGTTGGAGTCGTGGTGGCTACACCTTC. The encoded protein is CASGWSRGGYTF.